This T cell receptor beta chain was recorded in a study of technical replicates of blood from several donors. Produced via immunoSEQ multiplex PCR; TCRdb's table is partial and in-frame only. The sample holds roughly 69,000 clones; 70% to 90% are singletons and the top ten take 5.1%. J gave up 1 base and V 3 bases, and 5 bases lay outside the gene matches. CDR1 is SGHAT and CDR2 is FQNNGV in the germline V gene. The CDR3 has 15 residues. The sequenced material came from PBMCs. The rearrangement joins TRBV11-2 to TRBJ1-1; 7 bases are shared with TRBD1. The TCR sequence derives from a human donor in good health. Some clones in this sample may be carry-over from other donors' samples. This CDR3 reads CASSFGDRRNTEAFF. The CDR3, as DNA: TGTGCCAGCAGCTTCGGGGACAGAAGGAACACTGAAGCTTTCTTT.